The rows below give T cell receptor beta chains drawn from one sample of a study of blood T cell repertoires in COVID-19. Only in-frame clones appear in the TCRdb table, and some are missing; sequencing was by immunoSEQ multiplex PCR. The table lists under 300,000 clones, approximately 86% of them singletons, with roughly 14% in the top ten. What was sequenced was peripheral blood. These receptors were collected from a woman in her 70s with COVID-19, enrolled during active disease. Both conserved end residues are part of each CDR3. The D gene is left open where the match is weak. A row's size may be missing; if present it is once, few, many or a size class.

>.|.|TRBV19|TRBJ1-1
CATSTPLNTEAFF
TGTGCCACCTCAACTCCCCTGAACACTGAAGCTTTCTTT
>few|.|TRBV5-6|TRBJ2-7
CASSSTLSGEQYF
TGTGCCAGCAGTTCCACCCTTAGCGGCGAGCAGTACTTC
>.|TRBD1|TRBV27|TRBJ1-6
CASTLDRARNSPLHF
TGTGCCAGCACCCTGGACAGGGCGAGGAATTCACCCCTCCACTTT
>.|.|TRBV28|TRBJ2-7
CASTRGPEQYF
TGTGCCAGCACCCGAGGGCCCGAGCAGTACTTC
>once|.|TRBV28|TRBJ2-7
CASAPAQVPSYEQYF
TGTGCCAGCGCGCCTGCACAGGTCCCCTCCTACGAGCAGTACTTC
>.|TRBD1|TRBV5-1|TRBJ2-7
CASSLSTGPYEQYF
TGCGCCAGCAGCCTCTCGACAGGGCCCTACGAGCAGTACTTC
>.|.|TRBV6-2/TRBV6-3|TRBJ2-3
CASSQQVLTDTQYF
TGTGCCAGCAGTCAACAGGTACTCACAGATACGCAGTATTTT
>.|TRBD1|TRBV6-7|TRBJ1-5
CASSYTTGGEGDQPQHF
TGTGCCAGCAGTTACACGACAGGGGGTGAAGGGGATCAGCCCCAGCATTTT
>.|TRBD1|TRBV7-2|TRBJ1-5
CASSLTGDRALQPQHF
TGTGCCAGCAGCTTAACCGGGGACAGGGCTTTACAGCCCCAGCATTTT
>.|TRBD2|TRBV9|TRBJ2-3
CASSKGTSGGFTDTQYF
TGTGCCAGCAGCAAGGGGACTAGCGGGGGTTTCACAGATACGCAGTATTTT
>.|.|TRBV27|TRBJ2-5
CASSTQGLRETQYF
TGTGCCAGCAGCACACAGGGTCTCCGGGAGACCCAGTACTTC
>.|.|TRBV9|TRBJ2-1
CASSVELAGPHYNEQFF
TGTGCCAGCAGCGTAGAGTTGGCGGGACCCCACTACAATGAGCAGTTCTTC
>.|.|TRBV20-1|TRBJ1-2
CSRRSGYTF
TGCAGCCGCCGCAGTGGCTACACCTTC
>.|.|TRBV2|TRBJ1-2
CASGRKGVGYTF
TGTGCCAGCGGAAGAAAGGGGGTGGGCTACACCTTC
>many|.|TRBV30|TRBJ1-3
CACLLTGNTIYF
TGTGCCTGCCTCCTTACTGGAAACACCATATATTTT
>.|TRBD2|TRBV27|TRBJ2-1
CASSPPGRGGSEQFF
TGTGCCAGCAGTCCGCCCGGGCGGGGGGGCTCTGAGCAGTTCTTC
>.|.|TRBV18|TRBJ2-3
CASKPGVSTDTQYF
TGTGCCAGCAAACCGGGGGTCTCCACAGATACGCAGTATTTT
>.|.|TRBV4-3|TRBJ1-1
CASSSRQATQRGTEAFF
TGCGCCAGCAGCTCCCGACAGGCCACCCAGCGGGGCACTGAAGCTTTCTTT
>.|TRBD1|TRBV5-6|TRBJ1-3
CASSWGTGGNTIYF
TGTGCCAGCAGCTGGGGGACAGGTGGAAACACCATATATTTT
>once|.|TRBV5-4|TRBJ1-6
CASSFNPVLNSPLHF
TGTGCCAGCAGCTTTAATCCGGTTCTAAATTCACCCCTCCACTTT
>.|.|TRBV28|TRBJ1-5
CASSFPLTGKVNQPQHF
TGTGCCAGCAGTTTCCCCTTGACAGGAAAAGTCAATCAGCCCCAGCATTTT
>.|.|TRBV7-8|TRBJ1-5
CASSGGTQRTQPQHF
TGTGCCAGCAGCGGGGGGACGCAAAGGACACAGCCCCAGCATTTT
>.|TRBD1|TRBV5-8|TRBJ2-7
CASSAGTGPPQYF
TGTGCCAGCAGCGCCGGGACAGGGCCACCGCAGTACTTC
>once|.|TRBV10-3|TRBJ2-7
CAISEGSSGEQYF
TGTGCCATCAGTGAAGGTAGCTCGGGGGAGCAGTACTTC
>.|.|TRBV13|TRBJ2-7
CASTMNTGLAVYEQYF
TGTGCCAGCACCATGAACACGGGATTAGCGGTCTACGAGCAGTACTTC
>.|TRBD1|TRBV4-1|TRBJ1-1
CASSQPGQRNTEAFF
TGCGCCAGCAGCCAACCGGGACAGAGAAACACTGAAGCTTTCTTT
>.|.|TRBV1|TRBJ2-2
CTSSQASGLAVWTGELFF
TGCACCAGCAGCCAAGCATCGGGACTAGCGGTATGGACCGGGGAGCTGTTTTTT
>.|TRBD1|TRBV12-3/TRBV12-4|TRBJ2-1
CASSFDRAFQFF
TGTGCCAGCAGTTTCGACAGGGCCTTTCAGTTCTTC